This TCR beta chain was recovered during a study of OX40 agonist ivuxolimab in advanced cancers. In the study overall: Ivuxolimab was an agonistic, fully human IgG2 monoclonal antibody directed against OX40 (CD134), a costimulatory receptor. Intravenous ivuxolimab was administered to patients every 2 weeks at six dose levels: 0.01, 0.1, 0.3, 1.5, 3 and 10 mg/kg. Of the roughly 54 patients in dose escalation, about 20 had hepatocellular carcinoma, roughly 15 had melanoma, 9 had renal cell carcinoma and 9 had head and neck cancer. The dose-escalation cohort was about 83% male with a mean age of roughly 62 years, ranging from roughly 20 to 85. Patients were allowed to have had prior anti-PD-1, anti-PD-L1 or anti-CTLA-4 therapy, and approximately 43% of the dose-escalation patients had previously received checkpoint inhibitors. Partial responses were achieved by three dose-escalation patients, of whom one had hepatocellular carcinoma and two had cutaneous melanoma. Peripheral TCRbeta sequencing aimed to test whether ivuxolimab altered TCR sequence diversity and caused clonal T-cell expansion. The monotherapy dose-escalation portion (N ≈ 50 patients) of the phase I ivuxolimab trial is reported in the paper. The study at large found these results: Clonal expansion of both CD4+ and CD8+ blood T cells was observed from baseline to week 6 at doses 0.1 to 3.0 mg/kg. Low levels of normalized T-cell clonal expansion were also seen in some patients who did not respond. Partial responders in the 0.1-3.0 mg/kg groups had among the lowest normalized peripheral clonal expansion, especially among CD8+ T cells. The antigen specificity of the peripheral T cells that underwent clonal expansion was not determined. On average, CD8+ T cells showed more expanded clones than CD4+ T cells after ivuxolimab.

This clone was recorded once. Its antigen is still unknown. Per-base quality was not reported, and no clone a single base away is much larger than it. Spanning cysteine to phenylalanine, the CDR3 consists of 14 amino acids. The read is trimmed to its CDR3 DNA, 42 bases read in frame from base 1. CDR1 and CDR2, looked up from the germline V gene (reference sequence), are LNHDA and SQIVND. The V end loses 1 base and the J end loses 3 bases, and a stretch of 9 bases separates them. Genomic DNA was extracted from sorted cells for sequencing of the TCRbeta CDR3 region. The immunoSEQ Assay was used for sequencing of TCRbeta CDR3 regions. TCRdb took this table from immuneACCESS and kept in-frame rearrangements with V and J called. Such tables lack part of the clones; where checked against another copy, unresolved V genes explain under half of the gap, and the rest is unexplained. Present in this sample are 82,000 or so clones, approximately 85% of which were seen just once. In total, the top ten clones hold roughly 2.5% of the sample.

Patients with a history of autoimmune disease or receiving systemic immunosuppression were excluded from the trial. Peripheral blood for TCR sequencing was collected from all dose cohorts at baseline, on cycle 4 day 1, and on cycle 7 day 1. The samples were drawn from a first-in-human, open-label, multicenter phase I dose-escalation trial of ivuxolimab. Adults with locally advanced or metastatic melanoma, renal cell carcinoma, hepatocellular carcinoma or head and neck squamous cell carcinoma were enrolled in the trial. CD4+ and CD8+ T cells were sorted separately from peripheral blood before TCR sequencing.

The V gene is TRBV19 and the J gene is TRBJ2-5, with no confident D gene call. Source: CD4+ or CD8+ T cells sorted from blood, taken in a trial of the OX40 agonist ivuxolimab. The source of this sequence is an adult with an advanced solid tumor such as melanoma, head and neck, liver or kidney cancer. For the CDR3, the sequence is CASSIVGSEETQYF. The DNA reads as follows: TGTGCCAGTAGTATAGTAGGGTCCGAAGAGACCCAGTACTTC.